These 4 T cell receptor beta chains came from one sample sequenced in a study of T-cell reconstitution after alpha-beta-depleted transplantation in children. A TCRbeta library incorporating unique molecular identifiers was prepared. TCRdb re-called the PCR reads through MiXCR, storing one row per CDR3 protein. The sample has about 640,000 distinct CDR3 sequences, roughly 15% seen once. The sample in question was PBMCs from the stem cell graft donor, obtained from the stem cell graft. The receptors were gathered from a human donor who donated a stem cell graft to a child with acute myeloid leukemia.

This clonotype came up many times. The chain joins TRBV20-1 to TRBJ1-6; D gene uncertain. Germline-derived CDR1 and CDR2 are DFQATT and SNEGSKA (reference sequence). This CDR3 is built from 16 residues. V was shortened by 6 bases and J by 6 bases, with 21 bases between the two germline ends. CDR3 coding DNA: TGCAGTGCCCTCGGATTGGGCCTCCTGGGTAATTCACCCCTCCACTTT. Protein: CSALGLGLLGNSPLHF.

The chain is built from TRBV25-1 and TRBJ2-2, with 7 positions matching TRBD1. Per the germline V gene, CDR1 is MGHDK and CDR2 is SYGVNS. CDR3 length: 16 amino acids. V shed 4 bases, J shed 4 bases, and the junction held 9 bases outside the gene matches. The CDR3 coding sequence is TGTGCCAGCAGTGCTGGACAGGTCATAAGCACCGGGGAGCTGTTTTTT. Translation: CASSAGQVISTGELFF.

This clonotype was observed many times. The chain employs TRBV7-2 and TRBJ2-7; D uncertain. Trimming cost V 5 bases and J 7 bases, with 9 bases left between them. This CDR3 has 11 residues. CDR1 and CDR2 (germline): SGHTA, FQGNSA. The CDR3: CASSPLREQYF. The CDR3 DNA sequence: TGTGCCAGCAGCCCTCTCAGGGAGCAGTACTTC.

This clonotype has a single count. The chain joins TRBV4-3 to TRBJ2-3; no reliable D call. This CDR3 spans 14 amino acids. V was trimmed by 4 bases and J by 2 bases, leaving 10 bases between them. Per the germline V gene, CDR1 is LGHNA and CDR2 is YSLEER. The DNA for the CDR3 is TGCGCCAGCAGCCTAAAGTGGGCCACAGATACGCAGTATTTT. Amino acid sequence: CASSLKWATDTQYF.